This TCR beta chain comes out of a study of vaccination and CD4 T cells after COVID-19. Across the study: Six men and four women formed the convalescents, two being Hispanic.

CDR1 is SGHRS, CDR2 YFSETQ, per germline. With 2 bases removed from V and 1 base from J, the gap between germline ends came to 6 bases. CDR3 length equals 13 residues. Only a few counts were recorded for this clonotype. As yet, its antigen is unknown. The treatment here: approximately nine-day PBMC culture with coronavirus spike peptide pools or control peptides (ViraFEST assay). Oncomine TCR Beta short-read sequencing was applied to DNA from cultured CD4+ T cells. TCRdb reprocessed the PCR reads via MiXCR and lists one record per CDR3 protein. The data contain some 11,000 distinct CDR3 sequences, around a third of them singletons.

Sequenced material: CD4+ T cells from blood, cultured in vitro, taken before SARS-CoV-2 vaccination. V is TRBV5-1 and J is TRBJ1-1; no definite D call. The source of this sequence is a human donor who received a COVID-19 vaccine. CDR3 coding DNA: TGCGCCAGCAGCTTTATGGAGAACACTGAAGCTTTCTTT. As protein: CASSFMENTEAFF.